These T cell receptor beta chains were read from a single sample in a study of cytomegalovirus exposure and HLA in healthy donors. This table comes from immunoSEQ multiplex PCR, and its TCRdb copy is limited to in-frame clones, with some not included. The sample yields 150,000 or so clones, 87% seen once. Source material: PBMCs. These receptors were taken from a woman aged 30 to 39 in good health and CMV-seronegative. Both conserved end residues are part of each CDR3. D genes are given only for firm matches. Only some rows state a clone size, as once, few, many or a class for expanded clones.

d_call: -; clone_size: once; j_call: TRBJ1-2; v_call: TRBV7-9; cdr3_aa: CASGSNYGYTF; cdr3_nt: TGTGCCTCAGGTTCTAACTATGGCTACACCTTC
d_call: TRBD2; clone_size: -; j_call: TRBJ2-7; v_call: TRBV13; cdr3_aa: CASSFRGDSYEQYF; cdr3_nt: TGTGCCAGCAGCTTTCGGGGGGACTCCTACGAGCAGTACTTC
d_call: TRBD1; clone_size: few; j_call: TRBJ1-2; v_call: TRBV12-5; cdr3_aa: CASGRTGANYGYTF; cdr3_nt: TGTGCTAGTGGCCGTACAGGGGCTAACTATGGCTACACCTTC
d_call: TRBD1; clone_size: once; j_call: TRBJ2-7; v_call: TRBV6-1; cdr3_aa: CASRAGQVEVYEQYF; cdr3_nt: TGTGCCAGCAGAGCTGGACAGGTGGAGGTATACGAGCAGTACTTC
d_call: -; clone_size: -; j_call: TRBJ2-7; v_call: TRBV4-1; cdr3_aa: CASSQGSYSSYEQYF; cdr3_nt: TGCGCCAGCAGCCAAGGAAGTTACAGCTCCTACGAGCAGTACTTC
d_call: -; clone_size: -; j_call: TRBJ1-2; v_call: TRBV5-5; cdr3_aa: CASSLGRASYGYTF; cdr3_nt: TGTGCCAGCAGCTTGGGGAGAGCGAGCTATGGCTACACCTTC
d_call: -; clone_size: -; j_call: TRBJ2-7; v_call: TRBV21-1; cdr3_aa: CASSSRTGGDTYEQYF; cdr3_nt: TGTGCCAGCAGCTCCCGGACAGGGGGCGACACCTACGAGCAGTACTTC
d_call: -; clone_size: -; j_call: TRBJ2-7; v_call: TRBV1; cdr3_aa: CTSSQDSRRDSNPSYEQYF; cdr3_nt: TGCACCAGCAGCCAAGATAGTAGGAGGGACTCCAACCCCTCCTACGAGCAGTACTTC
d_call: -; clone_size: -; j_call: TRBJ1-2; v_call: TRBV5-4; cdr3_aa: CASSFSGGSAGYTF; cdr3_nt: TGTGCCAGCAGCTTTTCTGGGGGCAGTGCGGGCTACACCTTC
d_call: -; clone_size: -; j_call: TRBJ1-5; v_call: TRBV5-3; cdr3_aa: CARSLLTPGVRQPQHF; cdr3_nt: TGTGCCAGAAGCTTGTTGACCCCAGGGGTTCGTCAGCCCCAGCATTTT
d_call: TRBD2; clone_size: few; j_call: TRBJ2-7; v_call: TRBV4-1; cdr3_aa: CASSQALLAGDTYEQYF; cdr3_nt: TGCGCCAGCAGCCAAGCCTTGCTAGCGGGGGACACCTACGAGCAGTACTTC
d_call: TRBD2; clone_size: -; j_call: TRBJ2-7; v_call: TRBV11-2; cdr3_aa: CASSPRAVLAGPHYEQYF; cdr3_nt: TGTGCCAGCAGCCCGAGAGCGGTACTAGCGGGGCCCCACTACGAGCAGTACTTC
d_call: TRBD1; clone_size: -; j_call: TRBJ1-1; v_call: TRBV5-4; cdr3_aa: CASSLDIRGDTEAFF; cdr3_nt: TGTGCCAGCAGCTTGGACATCAGGGGGGATACTGAAGCTTTCTTT
d_call: TRBD2; clone_size: -; j_call: TRBJ2-5; v_call: TRBV9; cdr3_aa: CASSGGSSGAWETQYF; cdr3_nt: TGTGCCAGCAGCGGCGGGAGTAGCGGGGCGTGGGAGACCCAGTACTTC
d_call: -; clone_size: -; j_call: TRBJ2-1; v_call: TRBV7-8; cdr3_aa: CASSSVTSRSVNEQFF; cdr3_nt: TGTGCCAGCAGCTCGGTGACTAGTCGGTCCGTCAATGAGCAGTTCTTC
d_call: TRBD2; clone_size: -; j_call: TRBJ2-1; v_call: TRBV11-2; cdr3_aa: CASSPTSGAYNEQFF; cdr3_nt: TGTGCCAGCAGCCCGACTAGCGGGGCCTACAATGAGCAGTTCTTC
d_call: TRBD2; clone_size: -; j_call: TRBJ2-1; v_call: TRBV27; cdr3_aa: CASSIGTSFSNEQFF; cdr3_nt: TGTGCCAGCAGTATAGGGACTAGTTTTTCCAATGAGCAGTTCTTC
d_call: -; clone_size: once; j_call: TRBJ1-1; v_call: TRBV2; cdr3_aa: CASSDGVNTEAFF; cdr3_nt: TGTGCCAGCAGTGATGGAGTGAACACTGAAGCTTTCTTT
d_call: TRBD1; clone_size: -; j_call: TRBJ1-1; v_call: TRBV5-1; cdr3_aa: CASRDRDTEAFF; cdr3_nt: TGCGCCAGCCGGGACAGAGACACTGAAGCTTTCTTT
d_call: TRBD1; clone_size: -; j_call: TRBJ2-6; v_call: TRBV2; cdr3_aa: CASRETGVAFGANVLTF; cdr3_nt: TGTGCCAGCAGGGAGACAGGGGTGGCGTTTGGGGCCAACGTCCTGACTTTC
d_call: TRBD1; clone_size: -; j_call: TRBJ1-2; v_call: TRBV9; cdr3_aa: CASSVGPRPSGTEYGYTF; cdr3_nt: TGTGCCAGCAGCGTAGGGCCCCGGCCATCCGGGACAGAATATGGCTACACCTTC
d_call: -; clone_size: -; j_call: TRBJ1-2; v_call: TRBV13; cdr3_aa: CASSLEDSKYGYTF; cdr3_nt: TGTGCCAGCAGCTTAGAAGACAGTAAATATGGCTACACCTTC
d_call: -; clone_size: -; j_call: TRBJ2-7; v_call: TRBV5-5; cdr3_aa: CASSFPMASYEQYF; cdr3_nt: TGTGCCAGCAGCTTTCCCATGGCCTCCTACGAGCAGTACTTC
d_call: TRBD2; clone_size: -; j_call: TRBJ2-3; v_call: TRBV2; cdr3_aa: CASSANPGLAGERTDTQYF; cdr3_nt: TGTGCCAGCAGTGCTAATCCGGGACTAGCGGGGGAAAGAACAGATACGCAGTATTTT
d_call: TRBD1; clone_size: few; j_call: TRBJ1-2; v_call: TRBV2; cdr3_aa: CASSEGQGYGYTF; cdr3_nt: TGTGCCAGCAGTGAGGGACAGGGCTATGGCTACACCTTC
d_call: TRBD2; clone_size: -; j_call: TRBJ2-1; v_call: TRBV29-1; cdr3_aa: CSVPLAGASYNEQFF; cdr3_nt: TGCAGCGTCCCATTAGCGGGGGCATCCTACAATGAGCAGTTCTTC
d_call: TRBD2; clone_size: -; j_call: TRBJ2-3; v_call: TRBV9; cdr3_aa: CASSVARSSGGSDTQYF; cdr3_nt: TGTGCCAGCAGCGTAGCCCGATCTAGCGGGGGTTCAGATACGCAGTATTTT
d_call: TRBD1; clone_size: few; j_call: TRBJ1-2; v_call: TRBV11-3; cdr3_aa: CASSLVYRGDDGYTF; cdr3_nt: TGTGCCAGCAGCTTAGTGTACAGGGGGGACGATGGCTACACCTTC
d_call: TRBD1; clone_size: -; j_call: TRBJ1-1; v_call: TRBV19; cdr3_aa: CASNLQGANTEAFF; cdr3_nt: TGTGCCAGTAACCTACAGGGGGCTAATACTGAAGCTTTCTTT
d_call: TRBD1; clone_size: -; j_call: TRBJ2-5; v_call: TRBV5-4; cdr3_aa: CASSLVGQGRETQYF; cdr3_nt: TGTGCCAGCAGCTTGGTGGGACAGGGTAGAGAGACCCAGTACTTC
d_call: -; clone_size: -; j_call: TRBJ2-1; v_call: TRBV11-2; cdr3_aa: CASSAPGTNNEQFF; cdr3_nt: TGTGCCAGCAGCGCACCCGGGACAAACAATGAGCAGTTCTTC
d_call: -; clone_size: -; j_call: TRBJ2-3; v_call: TRBV5-1; cdr3_aa: CASSLTSSGTDTQYF; cdr3_nt: TGCGCCAGCAGCTTAACTAGCTCGGGCACAGATACGCAGTATTTT
d_call: -; clone_size: -; j_call: TRBJ2-2; v_call: TRBV7-9; cdr3_aa: CASSLTGELFF; cdr3_nt: TGTGCCAGCAGTCTCACCGGGGAGCTGTTTTTT
d_call: -; clone_size: -; j_call: TRBJ1-1; v_call: TRBV9; cdr3_aa: CASSVEGGQNTEAFF; cdr3_nt: TGTGCCAGCAGCGTAGAGGGAGGACAGAACACTGAAGCTTTCTTT
d_call: TRBD1; clone_size: -; j_call: TRBJ2-3; v_call: TRBV30; cdr3_aa: CACDRDRTDTQYF; cdr3_nt: TGTGCCTGCGACAGGGATCGCACAGATACGCAGTATTTT
d_call: -; clone_size: -; j_call: TRBJ2-7; v_call: TRBV5-1; cdr3_aa: CASSLDRVMIYEQYF; cdr3_nt: TGCGCCAGCAGCTTGGACAGGGTAATGATCTACGAGCAGTACTTC
d_call: TRBD1; clone_size: -; j_call: TRBJ2-7; v_call: TRBV6-5; cdr3_aa: CASSAGTGPPYEQYF; cdr3_nt: TGTGCCAGCAGCGCCGGGACAGGGCCCCCCTACGAGCAGTACTTC
d_call: -; clone_size: -; j_call: TRBJ1-6; v_call: TRBV30; cdr3_aa: CAWTPLGGNSPLHF; cdr3_nt: TGTGCCTGGACCCCCTTGGGGGGAAATTCACCCCTCCACTTT
d_call: -; clone_size: -; j_call: TRBJ2-5; v_call: TRBV7-9; cdr3_aa: CASSPRGQETQYF; cdr3_nt: TGTGCCAGCAGCCCAAGAGGCCAAGAGACCCAGTACTTC
d_call: TRBD1; clone_size: -; j_call: TRBJ1-1; v_call: TRBV9; cdr3_aa: CASSPGQGNTEAFF; cdr3_nt: TGTGCCAGCAGCCCAGGACAGGGGAACACTGAAGCTTTCTTT
d_call: -; clone_size: -; j_call: TRBJ1-5; v_call: TRBV19; cdr3_aa: CASQLRLTSNQPQHF; cdr3_nt: TGTGCCAGTCAACTACGCCTTACAAGCAATCAGCCCCAGCATTTT
d_call: TRBD2; clone_size: -; j_call: TRBJ2-1; v_call: TRBV5-4; cdr3_aa: CASTLAGSYNEQFF; cdr3_nt: TGTGCCAGCACCCTAGCGGGGTCCTACAATGAGCAGTTCTTC
d_call: TRBD1; clone_size: -; j_call: TRBJ1-2; v_call: TRBV11-2; cdr3_aa: CASSPTDRANYGYTF; cdr3_nt: TGTGCCAGCAGCCCTACGGACAGGGCAAACTATGGCTACACCTTC
d_call: TRBD1; clone_size: -; j_call: TRBJ2-3; v_call: TRBV5-1; cdr3_aa: CASSPVRQGGHSDTQYF; cdr3_nt: TGCGCCAGCAGCCCTGTTCGACAGGGGGGTCATTCAGATACGCAGTATTTT
d_call: -; clone_size: -; j_call: TRBJ2-1; v_call: TRBV10-3; cdr3_aa: CAISESTEQFF; cdr3_nt: TGTGCCATCAGTGAGTCGACAGAGCAGTTCTTC
d_call: TRBD1; clone_size: -; j_call: TRBJ2-2; v_call: TRBV4-2; cdr3_aa: CASSQETGGTGELFF; cdr3_nt: TGTGCCAGCAGCCAAGAGACAGGGGGCACCGGGGAGCTGTTTTTT
d_call: TRBD2; clone_size: -; j_call: TRBJ2-1; v_call: TRBV19; cdr3_aa: CASRGWGGNNEQFF; cdr3_nt: TGTGCCAGTAGAGGGTGGGGGGGGAACAATGAGCAGTTCTTC
d_call: -; clone_size: few; j_call: TRBJ2-2; v_call: TRBV19; cdr3_aa: CASRRGGTGELFF; cdr3_nt: TGTGCCAGTAGAAGAGGGGGCACCGGGGAGCTGTTTTTT
d_call: TRBD1; clone_size: -; j_call: TRBJ1-2; v_call: TRBV9; cdr3_aa: CASDRQGNYGYTF; cdr3_nt: TGTGCCAGCGATAGACAGGGTAACTATGGCTACACCTTC
d_call: -; clone_size: -; j_call: TRBJ2-7; v_call: TRBV7-6; cdr3_aa: CASSPTGGEQYF; cdr3_nt: TGTGCCAGCAGCCCCACCGGGGGCGAGCAGTACTTC
d_call: TRBD2; clone_size: -; j_call: TRBJ2-1; v_call: TRBV5-4; cdr3_aa: CASSSEGLAGGYNEQFF; cdr3_nt: TGTGCCAGCAGCTCAGAGGGTCTAGCGGGGGGATACAATGAGCAGTTCTTC
d_call: TRBD1; clone_size: -; j_call: TRBJ1-5; v_call: TRBV7-2; cdr3_aa: CASSPRQGAGQPQHF; cdr3_nt: TGTGCCAGCAGCCCCCGACAGGGGGCGGGTCAGCCCCAGCATTTT
d_call: -; clone_size: -; j_call: TRBJ2-3; v_call: TRBV18; cdr3_aa: CASSPPSWGGADTQYF; cdr3_nt: TGTGCCAGCTCACCACCATCATGGGGGGGCGCAGATACGCAGTATTTT
d_call: -; clone_size: once; j_call: TRBJ1-1; v_call: TRBV5-1; cdr3_aa: CASSGGGVWTEAFF; cdr3_nt: TGCGCCAGCAGCGGTGGGGGGGTTTGGACTGAAGCTTTCTTT
d_call: -; clone_size: -; j_call: TRBJ2-1; v_call: TRBV19; cdr3_aa: CASSIAGVYNEQFF; cdr3_nt: TGTGCCAGTAGTATAGCGGGGGTTTACAATGAGCAGTTCTTC
d_call: -; clone_size: -; j_call: TRBJ1-2; v_call: TRBV4-3; cdr3_aa: CASSQGVNSIYGYTF; cdr3_nt: TGCGCCAGCAGCCAAGGAGTAAACAGTATCTATGGCTACACCTTC
d_call: -; clone_size: few; j_call: TRBJ2-1; v_call: TRBV7-8; cdr3_aa: CASSFSSVFREQFF; cdr3_nt: TGTGCCAGCAGCTTCTCTAGCGTCTTCCGGGAGCAGTTCTTC